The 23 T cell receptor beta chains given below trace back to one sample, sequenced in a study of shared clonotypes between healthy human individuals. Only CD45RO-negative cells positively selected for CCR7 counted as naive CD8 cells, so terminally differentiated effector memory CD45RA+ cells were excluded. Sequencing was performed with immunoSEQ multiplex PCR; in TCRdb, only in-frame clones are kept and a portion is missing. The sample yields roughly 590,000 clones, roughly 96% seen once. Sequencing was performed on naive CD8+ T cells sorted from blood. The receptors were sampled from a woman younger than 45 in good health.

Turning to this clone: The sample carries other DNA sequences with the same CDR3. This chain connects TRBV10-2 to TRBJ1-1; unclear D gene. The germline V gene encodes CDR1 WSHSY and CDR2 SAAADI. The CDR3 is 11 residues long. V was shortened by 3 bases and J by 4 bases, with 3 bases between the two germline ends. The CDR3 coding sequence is TGCGCCAGCAGTGATGGCACTGAAGCTTTCTTT. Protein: CASSDGTEAFF.

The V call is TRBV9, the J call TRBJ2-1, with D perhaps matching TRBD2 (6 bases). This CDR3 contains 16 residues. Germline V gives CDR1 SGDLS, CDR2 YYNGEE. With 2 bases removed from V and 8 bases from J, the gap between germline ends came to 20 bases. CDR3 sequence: CASSVSTGLASHEQFF. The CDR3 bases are TGTGCCAGCAGCGTCTCAACGGGACTCGCCAGCCATGAGCAGTTCTTC.

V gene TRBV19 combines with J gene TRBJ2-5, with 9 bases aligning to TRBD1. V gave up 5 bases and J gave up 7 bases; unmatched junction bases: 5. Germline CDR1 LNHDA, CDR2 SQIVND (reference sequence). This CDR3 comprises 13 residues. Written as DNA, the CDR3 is TGTGCCAGTAGTCCGGGACAGGGAGGGACCCAGTACTTC. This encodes CASSPGQGGTQYF.

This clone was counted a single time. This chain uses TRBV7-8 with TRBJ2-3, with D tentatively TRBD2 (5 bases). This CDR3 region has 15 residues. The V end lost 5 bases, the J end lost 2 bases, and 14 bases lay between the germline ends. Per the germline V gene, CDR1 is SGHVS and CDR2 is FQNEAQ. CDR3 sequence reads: CASSVYSGSTDTQYF. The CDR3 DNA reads TGTGCCAGCAGCGTCTACAGCGGCTCCACAGATACGCAGTATTTT.

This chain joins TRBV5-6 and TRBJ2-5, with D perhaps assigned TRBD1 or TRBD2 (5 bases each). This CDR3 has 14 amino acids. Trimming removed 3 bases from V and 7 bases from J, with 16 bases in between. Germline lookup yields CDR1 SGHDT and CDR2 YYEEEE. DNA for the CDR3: TGTGCCAGCAGCTCCGGGACCAGGGTGGGGACCCAGTACTTC. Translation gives CASSSGTRVGTQYF.

The CDR3 region is CASSSPDGWESPLHF. CDR3 nucleotide sequence: TGTGCCAGTAGTAGCCCTGACGGTTGGGAGTCACCCCTCCACTTT. The chain couples TRBV19 to TRBJ1-6; no reliable D call. Between the trimmed V and J ends, which lost 4 bases and 10 bases, there was a span of 17 bases. The germline V gene encodes CDR1 LNHDA and CDR2 SQIVND (reference sequence). The CDR3 contains 15 residues.

Written as DNA, the CDR3 is TGTGCCAGCGGAGGGGGCACTGAAGCTTTCTTT. Encoded protein: CASGGGTEAFF. The chain recombines TRBV7-9 with TRBJ1-1; TRBD1 is a possible D gene (6 bases). The CDR3 has 11 amino acids. Germline CDR1 is SEHNR and CDR2 is FQNEAQ (reference sequence). V gave up 8 bases and J gave up 4 bases, with 8 bases separating them.

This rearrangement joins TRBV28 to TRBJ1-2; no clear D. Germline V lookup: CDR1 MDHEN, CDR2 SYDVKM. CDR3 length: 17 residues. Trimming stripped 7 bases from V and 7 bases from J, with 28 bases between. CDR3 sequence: CASTDPREGRWLSGYTF. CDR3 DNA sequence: TGTGCCAGCACTGACCCGCGGGAGGGAAGGTGGCTCTCTGGCTACACCTTC.

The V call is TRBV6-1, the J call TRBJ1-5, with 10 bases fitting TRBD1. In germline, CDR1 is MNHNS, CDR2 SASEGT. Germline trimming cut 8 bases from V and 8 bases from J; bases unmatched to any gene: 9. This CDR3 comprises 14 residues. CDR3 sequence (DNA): TGTGCCAGCTCTGGACAGGGGGATCTGGAGCCCCAGCATTTT. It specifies CASSGQGDLEPQHF.

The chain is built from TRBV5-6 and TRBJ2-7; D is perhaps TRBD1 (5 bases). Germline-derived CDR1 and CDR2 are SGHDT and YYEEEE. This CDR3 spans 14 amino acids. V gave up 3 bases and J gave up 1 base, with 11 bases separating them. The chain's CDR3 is CASSSGQRSYEQYF. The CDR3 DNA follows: TGTGCCAGCAGCTCAGGGCAGAGGTCCTACGAGCAGTACTTC.

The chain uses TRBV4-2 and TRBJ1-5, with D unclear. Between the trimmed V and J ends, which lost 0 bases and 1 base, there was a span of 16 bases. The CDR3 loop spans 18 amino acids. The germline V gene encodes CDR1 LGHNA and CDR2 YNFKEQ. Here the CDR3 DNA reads TGTGCCAGCAGCCAAGATGGAGTAAAGGCCCCGAGCAATCAGCCCCAGCATTTT. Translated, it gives CASSQDGVKAPSNQPQHF.

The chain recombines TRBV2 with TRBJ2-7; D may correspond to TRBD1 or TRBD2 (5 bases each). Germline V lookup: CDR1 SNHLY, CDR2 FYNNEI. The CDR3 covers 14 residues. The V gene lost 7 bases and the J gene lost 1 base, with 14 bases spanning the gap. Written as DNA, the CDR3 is TGTGCCAGCAAACCCGGGACCTTGTCCTACGAGCAGTACTTC. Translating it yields CASKPGTLSYEQYF.

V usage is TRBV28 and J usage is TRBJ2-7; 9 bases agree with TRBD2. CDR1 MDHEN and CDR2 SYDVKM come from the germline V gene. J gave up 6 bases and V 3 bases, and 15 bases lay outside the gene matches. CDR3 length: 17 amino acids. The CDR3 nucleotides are TGTGCCAGCAGTTTGGTGTTACGCGGGAGGGCCATGGTCGAGCAGTACTTC. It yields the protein CASSLVLRGRAMVEQYF.

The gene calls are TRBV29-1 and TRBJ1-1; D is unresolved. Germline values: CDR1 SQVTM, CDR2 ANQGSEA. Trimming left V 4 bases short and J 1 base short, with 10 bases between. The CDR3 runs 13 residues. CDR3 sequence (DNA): TGCAGCGTTGTTCCCTCCGGGAACACTGAAGCTTTCTTT. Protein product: CSVVPSGNTEAFF.

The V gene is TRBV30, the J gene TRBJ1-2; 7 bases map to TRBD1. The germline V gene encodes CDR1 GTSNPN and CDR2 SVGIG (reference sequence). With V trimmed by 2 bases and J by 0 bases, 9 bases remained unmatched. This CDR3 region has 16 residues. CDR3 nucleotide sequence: TGTGCCTGGAGTTATACGACAGGGCCAGCTAACTATGGCTACACCTTC. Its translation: CAWSYTTGPANYGYTF.

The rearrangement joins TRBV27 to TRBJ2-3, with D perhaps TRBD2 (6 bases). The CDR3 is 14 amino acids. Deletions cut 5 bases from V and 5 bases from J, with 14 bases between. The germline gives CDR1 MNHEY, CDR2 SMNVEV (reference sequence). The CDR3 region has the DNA TGTGCCAGCAGTCTCTTCGGGAGTAGAGATACGCAGTATTTT. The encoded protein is CASSLFGSRDTQYF.

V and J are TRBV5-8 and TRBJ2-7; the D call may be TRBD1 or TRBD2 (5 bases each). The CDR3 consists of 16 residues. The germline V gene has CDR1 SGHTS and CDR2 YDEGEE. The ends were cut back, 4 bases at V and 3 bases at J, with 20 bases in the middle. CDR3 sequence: CASSPTWGSGLYEQYF. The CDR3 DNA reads TGTGCCAGCAGCCCGACGTGGGGGTCAGGCCTCTACGAGCAGTACTTC. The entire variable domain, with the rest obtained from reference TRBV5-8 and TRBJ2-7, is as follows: EAGVTQSPTHLIKTRGQQATLRCSPISGHTSVYWYQQALGLGLQFLLWYDEGEERNRGNFPPRFSGRQFPNYSSELNVNALELEDSALYLCASSPTWGSGLYEQYFGPGTRLTVT.

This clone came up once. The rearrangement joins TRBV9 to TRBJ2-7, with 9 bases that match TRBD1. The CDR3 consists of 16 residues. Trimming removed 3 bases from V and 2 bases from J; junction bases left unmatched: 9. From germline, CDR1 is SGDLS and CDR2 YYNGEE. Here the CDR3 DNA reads TGTGCCAGCAGCGAAACCAGGGACAGGGCTACCTACGAGCAGTACTTC. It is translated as CASSETRDRATYEQYF.

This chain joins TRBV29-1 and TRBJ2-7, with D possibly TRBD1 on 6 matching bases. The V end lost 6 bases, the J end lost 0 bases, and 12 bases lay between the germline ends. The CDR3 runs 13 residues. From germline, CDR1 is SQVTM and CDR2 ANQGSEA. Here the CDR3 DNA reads TGCAGCGTGGCAGGGGCTAGCTCCTACGAGCAGTACTTC. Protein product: CSVAGASSYEQYF.

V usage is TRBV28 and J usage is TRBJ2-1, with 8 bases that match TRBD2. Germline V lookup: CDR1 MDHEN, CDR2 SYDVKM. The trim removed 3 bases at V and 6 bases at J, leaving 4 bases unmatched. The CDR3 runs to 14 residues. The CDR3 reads CASSFAGGGNEQFF. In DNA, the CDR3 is TGTGCCAGCAGTTTCGCGGGAGGTGGCAATGAGCAGTTCTTC.

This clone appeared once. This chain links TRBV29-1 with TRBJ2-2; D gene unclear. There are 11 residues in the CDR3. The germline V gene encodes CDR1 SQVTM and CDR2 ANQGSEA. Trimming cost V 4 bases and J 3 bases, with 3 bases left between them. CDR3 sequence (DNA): TGCAGCGTTGTGGACACCGGGGAGCTGTTTTTT. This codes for CSVVDTGELFF.

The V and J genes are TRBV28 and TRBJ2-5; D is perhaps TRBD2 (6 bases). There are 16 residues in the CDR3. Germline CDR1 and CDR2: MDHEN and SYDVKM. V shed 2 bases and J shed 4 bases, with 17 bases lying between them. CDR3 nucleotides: TGTGCCAGCAGTTTAGCTAGCGACCACGAGGGAGAGACCCAGTACTTC. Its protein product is CASSLASDHEGETQYF.

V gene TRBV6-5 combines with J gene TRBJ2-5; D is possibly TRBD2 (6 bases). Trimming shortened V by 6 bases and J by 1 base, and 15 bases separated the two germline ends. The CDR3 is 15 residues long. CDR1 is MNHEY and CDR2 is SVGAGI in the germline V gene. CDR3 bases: TGTGCCAGCAGCTCCGAACTAGCTTTCCAAGAGACCCAGTACTTC. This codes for CASSSELAFQETQYF.